In this sample, the clone carrying this TCR beta chain turned up a few times. The antigen is unknown. These data belong to a study of vaccination effects on CD4 cells after COVID-19. Sequencing used immunoSEQ multiplex PCR; TCRdb keeps in-frame clones, though not all of them. The sample shows about 41,000 clones, approximately 80% of them seen only once. CDR3 length equals 14 residues. Germline V gene sequence: CDR1 SGDLS, CDR2 YYNGEE. The V gene lost 0 bases and the J gene lost 5 bases, with 9 bases spanning the gap. Before sequencing took place, the ViraFEST assay used viral peptide pools to expand antigen-specific CD4+ T cells. Culture proceeded for nine to eleven days, and CD4+ T cells were then isolated. The study found no prior SARS-CoV-2 infection in the vaccine recipients, who tested negative for nucleocapsid antibodies.

The source was CD4+ T cells from PBMCs cultured with HCoV-NL63 spike peptides, collected before COVID-19 vaccination. The receptor comes from a human donor who received a COVID-19 vaccine. The chain uses TRBV9 and TRBJ1-5, with a weak D call TRBD1 (5 bases). CDR3 residues: CASSVDQGDQPQHF. The CDR3, as DNA: TGTGCCAGCAGCGTAGATCAGGGCGATCAGCCCCAGCATTTT.